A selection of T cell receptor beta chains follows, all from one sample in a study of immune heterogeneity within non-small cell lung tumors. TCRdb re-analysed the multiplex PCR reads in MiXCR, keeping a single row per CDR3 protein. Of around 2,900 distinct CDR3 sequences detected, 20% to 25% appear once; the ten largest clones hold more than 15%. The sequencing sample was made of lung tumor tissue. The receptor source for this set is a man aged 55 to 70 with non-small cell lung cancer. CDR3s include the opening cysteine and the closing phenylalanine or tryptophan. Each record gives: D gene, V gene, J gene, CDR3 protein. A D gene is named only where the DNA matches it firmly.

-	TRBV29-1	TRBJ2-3	CSVVGLSTQYF
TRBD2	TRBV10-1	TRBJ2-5	CASQAGGRETQYF
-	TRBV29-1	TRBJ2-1	CSVAYNEQFF
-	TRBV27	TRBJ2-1	CASSLGGSSYNEQFF
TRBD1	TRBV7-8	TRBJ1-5	CASSLVTGVRNQPQHF
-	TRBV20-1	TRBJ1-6	CSAAPFGSAGSPLHF
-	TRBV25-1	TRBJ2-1	CASSVDTSSYNEQFF
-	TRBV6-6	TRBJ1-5	CASSYSTKSNQPQHF
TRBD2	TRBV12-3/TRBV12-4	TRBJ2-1	CASSSSGKGDNEQFF
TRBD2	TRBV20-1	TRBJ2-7	CSASMTGLVTRYF
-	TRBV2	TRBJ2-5	CASSPGLDGETQYF
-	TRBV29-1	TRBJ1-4	CSVDETGGEKLFF
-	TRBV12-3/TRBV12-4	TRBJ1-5	CASTSDSNSNQPQHF
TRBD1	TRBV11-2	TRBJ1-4	CASSFTGGREKLFF